This T cell receptor beta chain was recorded in a study of T cell repertoires in cytomegalovirus infection (dated by TCRdb to the late 2010s). Regarding the research as a whole: Recently identified HLA-C-restricted CMV epitopes, whose presentation resists viral immunomodulation, were targeted by peptide stimulations together with well-studied HLA-B-restricted epitopes. The HLA type of each donor mattered for the analysis, because public TCR beta signatures pointed to carriage of CMV infection along with the matching HLA type. The research as a whole found: The ex vivo response was dominated by HLA-C-restricted CMV-specific TCR beta clonotypes, which also provided the single most frequent clonotype in two of eight donors. In both this cohort and an independent cohort of some 350 donors, the cumulative frequency of public TCR beta family members distinguished carriers of CMV infection plus the relevant HLA type.

The treatment or condition label for this specimen denotes: in vitro stimulation with specific CMV peptide epitopes to enrich CMV-specific T cells. A word on this clonotype: Its recognized antigen is unknown. Within one base of it there is no much larger clone, and no base qualities were kept.

Sequencing used an Illumina HiSeq 1500. In TCRdb, the public reads were trimmed at Q25 with fastp and aligned with MiXCR, with productive beta chains retained. Entries that share a CDR3 protein sequence are merged under the most common genes and DNA. This sample holds about 500,000 distinct CDR3 sequences; roughly a third were observed only once. The top ten clonotypes cover about a sixth of the sample. V trim: 4 bases; J trim: 6 bases; unmatched bases: 9. The germline V gene sets CDR1 to SGHRS and CDR2 to YFSETQ. The CDR3 holds 15 amino acids from the cysteine to the phenylalanine. The read is trimmed to its CDR3 DNA, 45 bases read in frame from base 1.

The sequence was obtained from a human donor in good health (CMV status not recorded). Some clones in this sample may be carry-over from other donors' samples. The receptor chain draws on TRBV5-1 and TRBJ1-4, and 7 bases in between align with TRBD1. Sequenced here: cultured PBMCs, sampled from culture after CMV antigen stimulation. The CDR3 has the sequence CASSTATGQDEKLFF. The bases read TGCGCCAGCAGCACAGCGACAGGGCAAGATGAAAAACTGTTTTTT.